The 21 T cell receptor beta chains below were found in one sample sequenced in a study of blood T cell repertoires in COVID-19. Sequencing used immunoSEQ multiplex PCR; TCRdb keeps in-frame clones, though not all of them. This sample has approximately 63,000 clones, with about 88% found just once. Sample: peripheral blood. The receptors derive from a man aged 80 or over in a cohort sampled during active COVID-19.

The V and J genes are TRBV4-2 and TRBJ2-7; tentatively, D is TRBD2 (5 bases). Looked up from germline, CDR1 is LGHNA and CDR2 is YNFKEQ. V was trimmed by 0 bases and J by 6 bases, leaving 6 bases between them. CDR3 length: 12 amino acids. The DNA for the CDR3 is TGTGCCAGCAGCCAAGAGAGGGCCGAGCAGTACTTC. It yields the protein CASSQERAEQYF.

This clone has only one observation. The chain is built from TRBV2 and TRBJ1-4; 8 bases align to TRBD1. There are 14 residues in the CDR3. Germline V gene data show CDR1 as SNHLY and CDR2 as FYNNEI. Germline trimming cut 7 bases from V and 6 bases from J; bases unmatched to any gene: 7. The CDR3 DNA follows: TGTGCCAGCAATGGACAGGGAACATATGAAAAACTGTTTTTT. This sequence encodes CASNGQGTYEKLFF.

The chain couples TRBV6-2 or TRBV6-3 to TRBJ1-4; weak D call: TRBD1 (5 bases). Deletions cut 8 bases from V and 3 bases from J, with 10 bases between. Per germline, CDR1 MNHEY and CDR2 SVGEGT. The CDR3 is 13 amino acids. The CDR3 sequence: CASRRGANEKLFF. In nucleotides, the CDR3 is TGTGCCAGCCGCCGGGGGGCTAATGAAAAACTGTTTTTT.

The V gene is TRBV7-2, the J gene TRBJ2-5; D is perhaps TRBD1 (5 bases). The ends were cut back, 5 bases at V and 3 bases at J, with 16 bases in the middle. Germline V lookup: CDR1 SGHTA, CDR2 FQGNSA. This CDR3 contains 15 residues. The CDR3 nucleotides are TGTGCCAGCAGCGCCGGTCAGGGTGGGAAAGAGACCCAGTACTTC. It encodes CASSAGQGGKETQYF.

The CDR3 DNA reads as TGTGCCAGCAGCTTAGGAACTCGGCGGGAGTTTACCTACAATGAGCAGTTCTTC. Encoded protein: CASSLGTRREFTYNEQFF. V usage is TRBV11-2 and J usage is TRBJ2-1; 7 bases align to TRBD2. V was clipped by 1 base and J by 2 bases; unmatched bases: 11. The germline gives CDR1 SGHAT, CDR2 FQNNGV. The CDR3 length is 18 residues.

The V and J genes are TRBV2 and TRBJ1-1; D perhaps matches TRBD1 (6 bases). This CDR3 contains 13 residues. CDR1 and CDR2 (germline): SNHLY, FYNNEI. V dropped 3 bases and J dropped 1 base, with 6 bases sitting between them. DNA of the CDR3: TGTGCCAGCAGTGAGACAGGGAACACTGAAGCTTTCTTT. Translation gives CASSETGNTEAFF.

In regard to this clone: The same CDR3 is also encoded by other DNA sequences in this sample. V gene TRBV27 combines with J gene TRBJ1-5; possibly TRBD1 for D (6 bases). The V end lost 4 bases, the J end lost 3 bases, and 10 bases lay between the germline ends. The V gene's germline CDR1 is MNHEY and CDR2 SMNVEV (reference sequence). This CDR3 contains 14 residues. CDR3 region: CASSSTGFNQPQHF. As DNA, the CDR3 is TGTGCCAGCAGTTCGACAGGATTCAATCAGCCCCAGCATTTT.

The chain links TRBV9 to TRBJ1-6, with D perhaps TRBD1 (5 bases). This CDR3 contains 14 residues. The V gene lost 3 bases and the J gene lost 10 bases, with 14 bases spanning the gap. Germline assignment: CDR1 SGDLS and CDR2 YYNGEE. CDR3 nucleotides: TGTGCCAGCAGCGCGGGACTTGAGGTCTCACCCCTCCACTTT. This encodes CASSAGLEVSPLHF. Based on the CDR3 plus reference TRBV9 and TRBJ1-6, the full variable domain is DSGVTQTPKHLITATGQRVTLRCSPRSGDLSVYWYQQSLDQGLQFLIQYYNGEERAKGNILERFSAQQFPDLHSELNLSSLELGDSALYFCASSAGLEVSPLHFGNGTRLTVT.

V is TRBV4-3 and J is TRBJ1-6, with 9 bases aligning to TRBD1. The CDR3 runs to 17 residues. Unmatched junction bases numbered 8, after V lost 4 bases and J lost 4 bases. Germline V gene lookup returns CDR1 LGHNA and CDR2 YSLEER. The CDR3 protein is CASSLGRTGVYNSPLHF. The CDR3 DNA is TGCGCCAGCAGCCTCGGTCGGACAGGGGTTTATAATTCACCCCTCCACTTT.

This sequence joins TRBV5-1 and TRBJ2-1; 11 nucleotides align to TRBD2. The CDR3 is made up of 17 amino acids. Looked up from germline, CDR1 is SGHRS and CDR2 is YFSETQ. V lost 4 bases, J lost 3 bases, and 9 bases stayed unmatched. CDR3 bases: TGCGCCAGCAGCCCTCTGGGGACTAGCGGTTTCTACAATGAGCAGTTCTTC. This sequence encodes CASSPLGTSGFYNEQFF.

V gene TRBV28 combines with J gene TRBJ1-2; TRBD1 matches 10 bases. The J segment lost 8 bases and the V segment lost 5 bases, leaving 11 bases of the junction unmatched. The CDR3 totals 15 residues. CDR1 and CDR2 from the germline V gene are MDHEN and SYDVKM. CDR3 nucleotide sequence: TGTGCCAGCAGTGCCTCCGGACAGGGGGTTGGAGGCTACACCTTC. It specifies CASSASGQGVGGYTF.

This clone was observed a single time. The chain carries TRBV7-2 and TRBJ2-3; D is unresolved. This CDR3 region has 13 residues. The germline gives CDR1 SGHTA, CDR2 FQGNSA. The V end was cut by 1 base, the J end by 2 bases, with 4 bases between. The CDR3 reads CASSLDFTDTQYF. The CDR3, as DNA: TGTGCCAGCAGCTTAGACTTCACAGATACGCAGTATTTT.

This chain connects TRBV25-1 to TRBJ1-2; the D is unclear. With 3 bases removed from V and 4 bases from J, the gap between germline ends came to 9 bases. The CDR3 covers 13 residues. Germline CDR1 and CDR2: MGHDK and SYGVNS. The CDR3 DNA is TGTGCCAGCAGTGATTCCTCCCTCTATGGCTACACCTTC. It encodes CASSDSSLYGYTF.

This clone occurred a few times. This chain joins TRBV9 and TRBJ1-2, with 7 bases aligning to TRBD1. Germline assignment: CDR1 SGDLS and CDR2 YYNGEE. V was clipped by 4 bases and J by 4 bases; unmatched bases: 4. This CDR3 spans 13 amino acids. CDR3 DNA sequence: TGTGCCAGCAGCCTCCGGGACAGCTATGGCTACACCTTC. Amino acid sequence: CASSLRDSYGYTF.

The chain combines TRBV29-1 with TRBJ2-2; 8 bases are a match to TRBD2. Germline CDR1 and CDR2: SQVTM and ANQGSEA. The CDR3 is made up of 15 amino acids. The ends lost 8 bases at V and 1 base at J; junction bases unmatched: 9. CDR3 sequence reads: CSFATGLGNTGELFF. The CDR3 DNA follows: TGCAGCTTTGCAACGGGACTAGGGAACACCGGGGAGCTGTTTTTT.

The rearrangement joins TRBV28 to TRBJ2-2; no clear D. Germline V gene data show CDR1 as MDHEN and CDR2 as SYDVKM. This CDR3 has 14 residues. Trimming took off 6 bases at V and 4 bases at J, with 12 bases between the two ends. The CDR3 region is CASRHEVSTGELFF. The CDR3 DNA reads TGTGCCAGCAGGCACGAGGTGAGCACCGGGGAGCTGTTTTTT.

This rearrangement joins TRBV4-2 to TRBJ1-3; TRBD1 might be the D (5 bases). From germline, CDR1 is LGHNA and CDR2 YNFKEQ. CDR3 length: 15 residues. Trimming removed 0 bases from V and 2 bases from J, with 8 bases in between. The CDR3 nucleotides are TGTGCCAGCAGCCAAGAGGGGGGTCCTGGAAACACCATATATTTT. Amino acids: CASSQEGGPGNTIYF.

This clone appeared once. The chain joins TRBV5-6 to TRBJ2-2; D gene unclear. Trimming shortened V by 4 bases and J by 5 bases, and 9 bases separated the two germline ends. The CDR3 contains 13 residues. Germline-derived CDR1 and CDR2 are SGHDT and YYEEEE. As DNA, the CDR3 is TGTGCCAGCAGCCCTCTATTGACCGGGGAGCTGTTTTTT. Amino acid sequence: CASSPLLTGELFF.

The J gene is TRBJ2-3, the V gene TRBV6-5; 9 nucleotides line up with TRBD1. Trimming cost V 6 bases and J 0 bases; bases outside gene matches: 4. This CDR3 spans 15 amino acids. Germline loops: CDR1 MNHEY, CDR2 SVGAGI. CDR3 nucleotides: TGTGCCAGCAGACAGGGGGCCCCTAGCACAGATACGCAGTATTTT. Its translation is CASRQGAPSTDTQYF.

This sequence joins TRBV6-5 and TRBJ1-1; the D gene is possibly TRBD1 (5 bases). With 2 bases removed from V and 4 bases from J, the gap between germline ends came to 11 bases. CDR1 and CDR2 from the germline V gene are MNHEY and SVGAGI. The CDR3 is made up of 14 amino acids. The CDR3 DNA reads TGTGCCAGCAGTTACGGGGGGGGAGGCACTGAAGCTTTCTTT. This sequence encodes CASSYGGGGTEAFF.

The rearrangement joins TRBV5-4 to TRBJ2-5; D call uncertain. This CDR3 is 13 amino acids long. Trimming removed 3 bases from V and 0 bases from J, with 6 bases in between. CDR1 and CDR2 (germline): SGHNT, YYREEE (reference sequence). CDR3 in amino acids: CASSSQDQETQYF. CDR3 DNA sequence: TGTGCCAGCAGCTCTCAGGACCAAGAGACCCAGTACTTC.